One and the same sample provided the 14 T cell receptor beta chains below, sequenced in a study of cytomegalovirus exposure and HLA in healthy donors. PCR employed 60 Vbeta and 13 Jbeta primers. Libraries were prepared by immunoSEQ multiplex PCR; TCRdb keeps only in-frame clonotypes and omits some of them. The sample data list approximately 190,000 clones. Input material: PBMCs. The origin of the receptors is a boy aged 5-17 years in good health and CMV-seronegative.

This chain links TRBV18 with TRBJ1-6; TRBD1 agrees at 7 bases. J was trimmed by 10 bases and V by 1 base; bases with no gene match: 4. The CDR3 is 14 residues long. Germline CDR1 reads KGHSH; CDR2 reads LQKENI. CDR3 coding DNA: TGTGCCAGCTCACCACGGGACAGCGGGTCACCCCTCCACTTT. Translation gives CASSPRDSGSPLHF. The complete variable domain, with remaining parts taken from reference TRBV18 and TRBJ1-6, reads NAGVMQNPRHLVRRRGQEARLRCSPMKGHSHVYWYRQLPEEGLKFMVYLQKENIIDESGMPKERFSAEFPKEGPSILRIQQVVRGDSAAYFCASSPRDSGSPLHFGNGTRLTVT.

The V call is TRBV29-1, the J call TRBJ2-1; tentatively, D is TRBD1 (7 bases). Trimming took 1 base from V and 6 from J, leaving 16 bases between them. Germline V lookup: CDR1 SQVTM, CDR2 ANQGSEA. The CDR3 loop spans 15 amino acids. The CDR3, as DNA: TGCAGCGTTGAAGGGAGGGGGCTGCATGGCAATGAGCAGTTCTTC. It translates to CSVEGRGLHGNEQFF.

The chain employs TRBV11-3 and TRBJ2-3, with 11 bases matching TRBD2. The CDR3 length is 15 residues. CDR1 SGHNT and CDR2 YENEEA come from the germline V gene. V was clipped by 5 bases and J by 5 bases; unmatched bases: 6. CDR3 DNA: TGTGCCAGCAGCCCAAGACTAGCGGGGTTAGATACGCAGTATTTT. This codes for CASSPRLAGLDTQYF.

The genes are TRBV2 and TRBJ2-7, with 10 positions matching TRBD1. This CDR3 spans 14 amino acids. Losses at the gene ends were 10 bases for V and 2 bases for J; bases not matched to a gene: 8. Germline CDR1 SNHLY, CDR2 FYNNEI. CDR3 coding DNA: TGTGCCACAGAGGCCGGGACAGGGGCCTACGAGCAGTACTTC. As protein: CATEAGTGAYEQYF. Looking up the rest from reference TRBV2 and TRBJ2-7 gives the full variable domain: EPEVTQTPSHQVTQMGQEVILRCVPISNHLYFYWYRQILGQKVEFLVSFYNNEISEKSEIFDDQFSVERPDGSNFTLKIRSTKLEDSAMYFCATEAGTGAYEQYFGPGTRLTVT.

V and J are TRBV6-5 and TRBJ1-2, with unresolved D. Trimming took 6 bases from V and 7 from J, leaving 15 bases between them. Germline-derived CDR1 and CDR2 are MNHEY and SVGAGI. CDR3 length: 13 residues. The CDR3 here is CASRLNGLFGYTF. The CDR3 region has the DNA TGTGCCAGCAGACTCAACGGGTTGTTTGGCTACACCTTC.

V and J are TRBV5-1 and TRBJ1-1; TRBD1 might be the D (5 bases). V lost 0 bases and J 7 bases, leaving 10 bases between the germline ends. CDR1 is SGHRS, CDR2 YFSETQ, per germline. This CDR3 is 13 amino acids long. CDR3 in amino acids: CASSLAPGNEAFF. The CDR3 coding sequence is TGCGCCAGCAGCTTGGCCCCAGGGAATGAAGCTTTCTTT.

This chain joins TRBV10-3 and TRBJ2-1, with D possibly matching TRBD2 (7 bases). Germline V gives CDR1 ENHRY, CDR2 SYGVKD. The V end was cut by 6 bases, the J end by 8 bases, with 35 bases between. CDR3 length: 20 amino acids. The CDR3 nucleotides are TGTGCCATCAGCGCTGCAACCAACCAGGAAGGGGGGGCCGTACTTCATGAGCAGTTCTTC. It yields the protein CAISAATNQEGGAVLHEQFF.

This chain connects TRBV18 to TRBJ1-4; D remains ambiguous. CDR3 length: 13 residues. Germline CDR1 is KGHSH and CDR2 is LQKENI. The germline V and J ends were trimmed by 6 bases and 8 bases, with 13 bases remaining between them. CDR3 in amino acids: CASSPSPGEKLFF. The CDR3 DNA sequence: TGTGCCAGCTCGCCATCGCCGGGAGAAAAACTGTTTTTT.

The J gene is TRBJ2-1, the V gene TRBV6-5; 9 bases are shared with TRBD2. Germline V lookup: CDR1 MNHEY, CDR2 SVGAGI. V lost 8 bases to trimming and J lost 7 bases; unmatched junction nucleotides: 12. The CDR3 has 15 residues. The DNA of the CDR3 is TGTGCCAGCGGAACCCGGGGACTAGCCCCTAATGAGCAGTTCTTC. It is translated as CASGTRGLAPNEQFF.

The rearrangement links TRBV5-1 to TRBJ1-1; weak D call: TRBD1 (5 bases). This CDR3 spans 17 amino acids. Germline values: CDR1 SGHRS, CDR2 YFSETQ. V lost 0 bases to trimming and J lost 4 bases, with 19 bases between them. CDR3 protein: CASSLVGTGSIRTEAFF. For the CDR3, the DNA is TGCGCCAGCAGCTTGGTAGGGACTGGGAGTATCCGCACTGAAGCTTTCTTT.

The chain joins TRBV7-9 to TRBJ2-2; possibly TRBD2 for D (5 bases). Germline CDR1 reads SEHNR; CDR2 reads FQNEAQ (reference sequence). With 4 bases removed from V and 7 bases from J, the gap between germline ends came to 19 bases. CDR3 size: 16 residues. CDR3 nucleotide sequence: TGTGCCAGCAGCTATGAAGGGAGTGGGCTTGGCGGGGAGCTGTTTTTT. Translation gives CASSYEGSGLGGELFF.

The V and J genes are TRBV11-2 and TRBJ1-2; 10 bases are a match to TRBD1. CDR3 size: 15 residues. Germline V gene lookup returns CDR1 SGHAT and CDR2 FQNNGV. Trimming cost V 6 bases and J 8 bases; bases outside gene matches: 12. DNA for the CDR3: TGTGCCAGCAGACGAATATCCGGGACAGGGGTCGGCTACACCTTC. Translating gives CASRRISGTGVGYTF. Using reference TRBV11-2 and TRBJ1-2 for the parts outside the CDR3, the full variable domain is EAGVAQSPRYKIIEKRQSVAFWCNPISGHATLYWYQQILGQGPKLLIQFQNNGVVDDSQLPKDRFSAERLKGVDSTLKIQPAKLEDSAVYLCASRRISGTGVGYTFGSGTRLTVV.

The rearrangement joins TRBV5-1 to TRBJ2-1; 9 nucleotides line up with TRBD2. Per the germline V gene, CDR1 is SGHRS and CDR2 is YFSETQ. V lost 4 bases, J lost 0 bases, and 14 bases stayed unmatched. This CDR3 has 19 amino acids. In DNA, the CDR3 is TGCGCCAGCAGCCCCGGGGGAGCGGGGGGATCACTCTCCTACAATGAGCAGTTCTTC. Protein product: CASSPGGAGGSLSYNEQFF.

The CDR3 here is CSALRGATDTQYF. DNA of the CDR3: TGCAGCGCCCTGCGGGGGGCAACAGATACGCAGTATTTT. The rearrangement joins TRBV29-1 to TRBJ2-3; 8 positions agree with TRBD2. The CDR3 extends over 13 amino acids. CDR1 is SQVTM and CDR2 is ANQGSEA in the germline V gene. The ends lost 7 bases at V and 3 bases at J; junction bases unmatched: 6.